Presented here are 22 T cell receptor beta chains from one specimen sequenced in a study of PD-L1 blockade in urothelial cancer. Method: immunoSEQ multiplex PCR; TCRdb's copy keeps in-frame clones and lacks some. The sample carries 70,000 to 75,000 clones, under 90% recorded once. The sample was PBMCs, taken around atezolizumab (anti-PD-L1) treatment. All receptors derive from a man aged 70-80 years with urothelial cancer.

This chain links TRBV4-1 with TRBJ2-3; D is possibly TRBD1 (6 bases). Trimming removed 2 bases at V and 6 bases at J, with 18 bases between. The CDR3 length is 16 residues. The V gene's germline CDR1 is MGHRA and CDR2 YSYEKL. The CDR3: CASSQLRTGYADTQYF. The CDR3 DNA is TGCGCCAGCAGCCAACTCCGAACAGGGTACGCCGATACGCAGTATTTT.

The chain couples TRBV19 to TRBJ2-5, with TRBD2 matching 14 bases. This CDR3 comprises 16 residues. V shed 6 bases, J shed 3 bases, and the junction held 6 bases outside the gene matches. Germline CDR1 reads LNHDA; CDR2 reads SQIVND (reference sequence). CDR3 DNA: TGTGCCAGTAGCCCCCGACTAGCGGGGGGGGAAGAGACCCAGTACTTC. It specifies CASSPRLAGGEETQYF.

This chain joins TRBV25-1 and TRBJ2-5; 9 nucleotides match TRBD1. Trimming cost V 6 bases and J 2 bases; bases outside gene matches: 10. The germline gives CDR1 MGHDK, CDR2 SYGVNS. This CDR3 has 16 residues. CDR3 region: CASSPGGQGPQETQYF. DNA for the CDR3: TGTGCCAGCAGCCCCGGGGGACAGGGACCACAAGAGACCCAGTACTTC.

The V call is TRBV21-1, the J call TRBJ2-6; the table's D call, TRBD1, was not checked against the DNA. TRBV21-1 is a listed pseudogene. There are 17 residues in the CDR3. The CDR3 nucleotides are TGTGCCAGCTTAGAGACAGGGGGGGCATCTGGGGCCAACGTCCTGACTTTC. This codes for CASLETGGASGANVLTF.

This clone was counted only a few times. V usage is TRBV14 and J usage is TRBJ2-7; D is perhaps TRBD2 (5 bases). The CDR3 covers 13 residues. From germline, CDR1 is SGHDN and CDR2 FVKESK. V lost 1 base and J 3 bases, leaving 7 bases between the germline ends. The CDR3 DNA is TGTGCCAGCAGCCAAGTTCGGGGCTACGAGCAGTACTTC. Its translation is CASSQVRGYEQYF.

This chain joins TRBV6-5 and TRBJ2-5, with 7 nucleotides matching TRBD1. Unmatched junction bases numbered 6, after V lost 6 bases and J lost 5 bases. Germline-derived CDR1 and CDR2 are MNHEY and SVGAGI. The CDR3 consists of 13 residues. The CDR3 reads CASRQTGRETQYF. The CDR3 bases are TGTGCCAGCAGACAGACAGGGCGGGAGACCCAGTACTTC.

The chain couples TRBV5-4 to TRBJ2-1, with 9 bases matching TRBD2. CDR1 is SGHNT and CDR2 is YYREEE in the germline V gene (reference sequence). With V trimmed by 4 bases and J by 5 bases, 7 bases remained unmatched. The CDR3 is 15 residues long. The CDR3 loop reads CASSPPPSGNNEQFF. The CDR3 nucleotides read TGTGCCAGCAGCCCCCCCCCTAGCGGGAACAATGAGCAGTTCTTC.

This chain joins TRBV6-1 and TRBJ2-7; no definite D call. The germline CDR1 and CDR2 sequences are MNHNS and SASEGT. The CDR3 totals 14 residues. V was clipped by 5 bases and J by 4 bases, with 15 bases between them. The CDR3 bases are TGTGCCAGCAGTCCGGGTAGGAGTTTTTACGAGCAGTACTTC. Translating gives CASSPGRSFYEQYF.

The CDR3 bases are TGTGCCAGCAGTGCAAATTTAAGACAGGGTCAAGAGACCCAGTACTTC. This encodes CASSANLRQGQETQYF. This chain connects TRBV6-1 to TRBJ2-5; 7 positions agree with TRBD1. The germline V gene has CDR1 MNHNS and CDR2 SASEGT. V trimming: 4 bases; J trimming: 2 bases; junction bases outside the gene matches: 10. The CDR3 covers 16 residues.

This clone was picked up one time. The chain combines TRBV28 with TRBJ2-5, with 8 nucleotides matching TRBD2. Germline V gene data show CDR1 as MDHEN and CDR2 as SYDVKM. After removal of 2 bases from V and 7 bases from J, the junction contained 9 bases not matched to a gene. The CDR3 spans 15 residues. The CDR3 protein is CASSLERSAGGTQYF. CDR3 bases: TGTGCCAGCAGTTTAGAACGGAGCGCGGGGGGGACCCAGTACTTC.

J is TRBJ2-2 and V is TRBV9, with 8 bases aligning to TRBD2. Unmatched junction bases numbered 3, after V lost 1 base and J lost 4 bases. The CDR3 consists of 15 residues. Germline lookup yields CDR1 SGDLS and CDR2 YYNGEE. The DNA of the CDR3 is TGTGCCAGCAGCGTAAGCGGGAGTAGCACCGGGGAGCTGTTTTTT. The encoded protein is CASSVSGSSTGELFF.

This clone appeared a few times. At one end the junction does not follow the germline gene, possibly because of a read error. This sequence joins TRBV10-1 and TRBJ2-7; possible D gene TRBD1, 5 bases. CDR3 length: 11 amino acids. From germline, CDR1 is WNHNN and CDR2 SYGVQD (reference sequence). CDR3: CASSRAVVVRF. CDR3 sequence (DNA): TGCGCCAGCAGCAGGGCGGTAGTGGTCCGTTTC.

V usage is TRBV18 and J usage is TRBJ2-5; D gene uncertain. Looked up from germline, CDR1 is KGHSH and CDR2 is LQKENI. This CDR3 has 13 residues. The V end lost 3 bases, the J end lost 2 bases, and 7 bases lay between the germline ends. CDR3 bases: TGTGCCAGCTCACCCGACATTCAAGAGACCCAGTACTTC. It codes for CASSPDIQETQYF. Looking up the rest from reference TRBV18 and TRBJ2-5 gives the full variable domain: NAGVMQNPRHLVRRRGQEARLRCSPMKGHSHVYWYRQLPEEGLKFMVYLQKENIIDESGMPKERFSAEFPKEGPSILRIQQVVRGDSAAYFCASSPDIQETQYFGPGTRLLVL.

This chain uses TRBV5-6 with TRBJ2-5, with TRBD1 matching 7 bases. The CDR3 is 13 residues long. The germline CDR1 and CDR2 sequences are SGHDT and YYEEEE. The V and J ends lost 5 bases and 2 bases, in that order; junction bases with no gene match: 3. The CDR3 coding sequence is TGTGCCAGCAGGACAGGGTCACAAGAGACCCAGTACTTC. It specifies CASRTGSQETQYF.

This chain connects TRBV9 to TRBJ2-2, with TRBD2 as a possible D gene (5 bases). This CDR3 comprises 15 residues. Per the germline V gene, CDR1 is SGDLS and CDR2 is YYNGEE. Trimming removed 0 bases at V and 5 bases at J, with 11 bases between. This CDR3 reads CASSVADSRTGELFF. The CDR3 DNA reads as TGTGCCAGCAGCGTAGCGGACTCGAGGACCGGGGAGCTGTTTTTT.

The genes are TRBV4-1 and TRBJ2-1; TRBD2 aligns across 10 bases. Trimming removed 1 base from V and 7 bases from J; junction bases left unmatched: 4. Per germline, CDR1 MGHRA and CDR2 YSYEKL. This CDR3 contains 15 residues. The CDR3 protein is CASSQAGTSANEQFF. CDR3 DNA: TGCGCCAGCAGCCAAGCCGGGACTAGCGCAAATGAGCAGTTCTTC.

V and J are TRBV14 and TRBJ2-7; D perhaps matches TRBD2 (5 bases). Germline assignment: CDR1 SGHDN and CDR2 FVKESK. The CDR3 loop spans 17 amino acids. V gave up 4 bases and J gave up 3 bases, with 22 bases separating them. CDR3 nucleotides: TGTGCCAGCAGCCGGGAAGTTTCTCCGGGATACAACTACGAGCAGTACTTC. This encodes CASSREVSPGYNYEQYF.

The chain joins TRBV2 to TRBJ2-7, with 9 bases identical to TRBD2. The CDR3 consists of 14 residues. V shed 7 bases and J 2 bases; nucleotides not matched to a gene: 6. Germline lookup yields CDR1 SNHLY and CDR2 FYNNEI. CDR3 nucleotides: TGTGCCAGCACTCAACTAGCGGGCACCTACGAGCAGTACTTC. It translates to CASTQLAGTYEQYF.

The chain uses TRBV5-6 and TRBJ2-5; maybe TRBD1 (6 bases). Germline V gene data show CDR1 as SGHDT and CDR2 as YYEEEE. V was pared by 4 bases and J by 4 bases, with 11 bases between. The CDR3 loop spans 13 amino acids. CDR3 nucleotide sequence: TGTGCCAGCAGCCGGGACATCTCAGAGACCCAGTACTTC. It is translated as CASSRDISETQYF.

The chain links TRBV10-3 to TRBJ1-5; tentatively, D is TRBD1 (5 bases). In germline, CDR1 is ENHRY, CDR2 SYGVKD. The CDR3 is 12 amino acids. The germline V and J ends were trimmed by 2 bases and 6 bases, with 5 bases remaining between them. CDR3 sequence (DNA): TGTGCCATCAGTGAGGGGGCTCAGCCCCAGCATTTT. Translating it yields CAISEGAQPQHF.

The chain couples TRBV6-5 to TRBJ2-1; TRBD1 matches 8 bases. Germline CDR1 MNHEY, CDR2 SVGAGI. This CDR3 has 13 residues. J lost 5 bases, V lost 7 bases, and 4 bases had no gene match. The CDR3 loop reads CASTRTGNNEQFF. CDR3 DNA: TGTGCCAGCACCAGGACAGGGAACAATGAGCAGTTCTTC.

This clone was counted many times. Other nucleotide sequences in the sample specify the same CDR3. The J gene is TRBJ2-7, the V gene TRBV4-2, with a weak D call TRBD1 (6 bases). Trimming took off 1 base at V and 7 bases at J, with 14 bases between the two ends. The CDR3 extends over 14 amino acids. Germline lookup yields CDR1 LGHNA and CDR2 YNFKEQ. CDR3 sequence (DNA): TGTGCCAGCAGCCAAGTCGAACAGGGACGGGAGCAGTACTTC. Residues: CASSQVEQGREQYF.